This T cell receptor (beta chain) was captured in a study of identical twins. TCRdb called the 5' RACE reads again in MiXCR, with one record for every CDR3 protein. The sample lists about 100,000 distinct CDR3 sequences, 5.9% occurring once. CDR1 and CDR2 (germline): LGHNA, YNFKEQ. The J segment lost 2 bases and the V segment lost 2 bases, leaving 5 bases of the junction unmatched. The CDR3 spans 16 residues. Every sampled donor was Caucasian and healthy. Study outcomes and limitations: Those out-of-frame alpha sequences shared by twins showed an excess of low generation probability. Abundant cord blood beta clonotypes carried fewer insertions; memory repertoires showed none. Beta out-of-frame sequences displayed a weaker excess of sharing between twins.

This clonotype came up a few times. The antigen is unknown. The rearrangement uses TRBV4-2 and TRBJ1-2; TRBD1 agrees at 10 bases. The sequenced sample was memory T cells sorted from blood. This clonotype was sampled from a woman aged 45-65 years in good health. As DNA, the CDR3 is TGTGCCAGCAGCCAACGGACAGGGGGAGGGAACTATGGCTACACCTTC. Protein product: CASSQRTGGGNYGYTF.